These T cell receptor beta chains were read from a single sample in a study of technical replicates of blood from a few donors. TCRdb keeps only in-frame clones here, not all; method: immunoSEQ multiplex PCR. The table includes about 73,000 clones, 90% to 95% detected once. Specimen: PBMCs. All receptors derive from a human donor in good health. Some clones in this sample may be carry-over from other donors' samples. Each CDR3 is given with its conserved first and last residue. D genes are given only for firm matches. A row's size may be missing; if present it is once, few, many or a size class.

d_call	v_call	clone_size	j_call	cdr3_aa	cdr3_nt
-	TRBV14	-	TRBJ1-2	CASSQARADGYTF	TGTGCCAGCAGCCAAGCCAGGGCCGATGGCTACACCTTC
-	TRBV2	once	TRBJ2-2	CASSGSRSNTGELFF	TGTGCCAGCAGTGGTTCTAGGTCGAACACCGGGGAGCTGTTTTTT
TRBD1	TRBV6-5	-	TRBJ2-5	CASSWDSEYQETQYF	TGTGCCAGCAGTTGGGACAGCGAGTACCAAGAGACCCAGTACTTC
TRBD2	TRBV5-1	few	TRBJ2-5	CASSPSGRGETQYF	TGCGCCAGCAGCCCCAGCGGGAGAGGGGAGACCCAGTACTTC
-	TRBV6-5	-	TRBJ2-5	CASSLDNRETQYF	TGTGCCAGCAGTCTGGACAACAGAGAGACCCAGTACTTC
TRBD1	TRBV6-4	few	TRBJ1-6	CASSGTGNSPLHF	TGTGCCAGCAGCGGGACAGGGAATTCACCCCTCCACTTT
TRBD1	TRBV4-1	-	TRBJ1-2	CASSQDPRQGGGYTF	TGCGCCAGCAGCCAAGATCCGAGACAGGGGGGAGGCTACACCTTC
-	TRBV5-1	-	TRBJ2-3	CASSFGAAGAGDTQYF	TGCGCCAGCAGCTTCGGTGCTGCGGGGGCGGGAGATACGCAGTATTTT
-	TRBV7-9	few	TRBJ1-2	CASSLNDGYTF	TGTGCCAGCAGCCTAAACGATGGCTACACCTTC
-	TRBV7-2	-	TRBJ2-7	CASSSFSEKDEQYF	TGTGCCAGCAGCTCGTTTAGCGAAAAAGACGAGCAGTACTTC
-	TRBV7-2	-	TRBJ2-1	CASSLGGPGYNEQFF	TGTGCCAGCAGCTTGGGAGGTCCGGGTTACAATGAGCAGTTCTTC
-	TRBV5-5	-	TRBJ1-1	CASSSDQVRPEAFF	TGTGCCAGCAGCTCAGATCAAGTACGTCCTGAAGCTTTCTTT
-	TRBV5-1	-	TRBJ2-7	CASSLSSSRGYEQYF	TGCGCCAGCAGCTTGAGTTCTAGCAGGGGCTACGAGCAGTACTTC
-	TRBV7-9	once	TRBJ2-7	CASSPGGGGDHVSYEQYF	TGTGCCAGCAGCCCGGGCGGTGGGGGCGACCACGTCTCATACGAGCAGTACTTC
-	TRBV19	-	TRBJ2-3	CASSAGTPTYTDTQYF	TGTGCCAGTAGTGCCGGGACACCGACCTACACAGATACGCAGTATTTT
-	TRBV18	-	TRBJ2-7	CASSPRLAGLIYEQYF	TGTGCCAGCTCACCACGGCTCGCTGGACTGATCTACGAGCAGTACTTC
TRBD1	TRBV7-2	-	TRBJ2-3	CASSQFGSGQGLDTQYF	TGTGCCAGCAGCCAATTTGGATCGGGACAGGGGTTAGATACGCAGTATTTT
-	TRBV9	-	TRBJ1-2	CASSVDQGRRSYGYTF	TGTGCCAGCAGCGTAGATCAGGGGAGAAGGTCCTATGGCTACACCTTC
-	TRBV19	once	TRBJ2-6	CASSKKQGSGANVLTF	TGTGCCAGTAGTAAAAAACAGGGCTCTGGGGCCAACGTCCTGACTTTC
TRBD2	TRBV25-1	-	TRBJ2-1	CASSELWTSFYNEQFF	TGTGCCAGCAGTGAATTGTGGACTAGCTTCTACAATGAGCAGTTCTTC
TRBD1	TRBV27	few	TRBJ1-1	CASSMRRDRRNTEAFF	TGTGCCAGCAGTATGCGCCGGGACAGGCGGAACACTGAAGCTTTCTTT
-	TRBV5-1	-	TRBJ2-7	CASSLARSAGVYEQYF	TGCGCCAGCAGCTTGGCCAGGTCAGCCGGCGTCTACGAGCAGTACTTC
-	TRBV5-1	-	TRBJ1-1	CASSLGGVSLNTEAFF	TGCGCCAGCAGCTTGGGGGGGGTCTCTCTGAACACTGAAGCTTTCTTT
-	TRBV15	-	TRBJ2-5	CATSRSHLGAKGRETQYF	TGTGCCACCAGCAGATCTCATTTGGGGGCTAAGGGGAGAGAGACCCAGTACTTC
TRBD1	TRBV2	-	TRBJ1-6	CASNGDREDSPLHF	TGTGCCAGCAATGGTGACAGGGAGGATTCACCCCTCCACTTT
-	TRBV29-1	-	TRBJ1-2	CSADRDKGGGYTF	TGCAGCGCAGACCGGGACAAGGGTGGCGGCTACACCTTC
-	TRBV6-6	-	TRBJ2-5	CATKTRETQYF	TGTGCCACCAAAACCAGAGAGACCCAGTACTTC
-	TRBV29-1	-	TRBJ1-1	CSARTDAPEAFF	TGCAGCGCCCGGACAGATGCCCCTGAAGCTTTCTTT
TRBD2	TRBV7-8	-	TRBJ2-1	CASSFLRGESYNEQFF	TGTGCCAGCAGCTTTCTCCGGGGGGAGTCCTACAATGAGCAGTTCTTC
-	TRBV6-5	once	TRBJ2-7	CASRDSYEQYF	TGTGCCAGCAGGGACAGCTACGAGCAGTACTTC